The 3 T cell receptor beta chains reported below all come from one sample, sequenced in a study of CD8 T cells in Susac syndrome. RNA, at roughly 0.45 to 1 ug, was reverse transcribed with random hexamers. TCRdb re-called the immunoSEQ multiplex PCR reads through MiXCR, storing one row per CDR3 protein. The data contain 210,000 or so distinct CDR3 sequences, approximately 94% of them singletons. Specimen: CD4+ T cells from PBMCs. The receptors shown here come from a human donor with Susac syndrome.

The CDR3 region has the DNA TGTGCCAGCAACAACCGAGCGGGGGTATCCTACGAGCAGTACTTC. It specifies CASNNRAGVSYEQYF. The chain couples TRBV7-2 to TRBJ2-7; 8 bases are shared with TRBD2. J lost 1 base, V lost 7 bases, and 9 bases had no gene match. This CDR3 is 15 amino acids long. Germline assignment: CDR1 SGHTA and CDR2 FQGNSA.

Worth noting for this clonotype: The junction shows a germline mismatch at one end, possibly a read error. The J gene is TRBJ1-2, the V gene TRBV7-7; TRBD1 matches at 7 bases. CDR3 length equals 17 residues. Germline V gene data show CDR1 as SSHAT and CDR2 as FNYEAQ (reference sequence). Here the CDR3 reads CASSYPGMWTGRYGYTF. CDR3 nucleotides: TGTGCTAGCAGCTACCCGGGGATGTGGACAGGCAGATATGGCTACACCTTC. The full variable domain, its missing parts supplied by reference TRBV7-7 and TRBJ1-2, is GAGVSQSPRYKVTKRGQDVTLRCDPISSHATLYWYQQALGQGPEFLTYFNYEAQPDKSGLPSDRFSAERPEGSISTLTIQRTEQRDSAMYRCASSYPGMWTGRYGYTFGSGTRLTVV.

The chain has TRBV20-1 and TRBJ2-3; a weak D match, TRBD2 (6 bases). Deletions cut 8 bases from V and 1 base from J, with 16 bases between. The CDR3 is made up of 14 amino acids. Germline V CDR1 and CDR2: DFQATT, SNEGSKA (reference sequence). This chain's CDR3 is CSTERAQGTDTQYF. CDR3 coding DNA: TGCAGTACCGAGCGGGCCCAGGGCACAGATACGCAGTATTTT.